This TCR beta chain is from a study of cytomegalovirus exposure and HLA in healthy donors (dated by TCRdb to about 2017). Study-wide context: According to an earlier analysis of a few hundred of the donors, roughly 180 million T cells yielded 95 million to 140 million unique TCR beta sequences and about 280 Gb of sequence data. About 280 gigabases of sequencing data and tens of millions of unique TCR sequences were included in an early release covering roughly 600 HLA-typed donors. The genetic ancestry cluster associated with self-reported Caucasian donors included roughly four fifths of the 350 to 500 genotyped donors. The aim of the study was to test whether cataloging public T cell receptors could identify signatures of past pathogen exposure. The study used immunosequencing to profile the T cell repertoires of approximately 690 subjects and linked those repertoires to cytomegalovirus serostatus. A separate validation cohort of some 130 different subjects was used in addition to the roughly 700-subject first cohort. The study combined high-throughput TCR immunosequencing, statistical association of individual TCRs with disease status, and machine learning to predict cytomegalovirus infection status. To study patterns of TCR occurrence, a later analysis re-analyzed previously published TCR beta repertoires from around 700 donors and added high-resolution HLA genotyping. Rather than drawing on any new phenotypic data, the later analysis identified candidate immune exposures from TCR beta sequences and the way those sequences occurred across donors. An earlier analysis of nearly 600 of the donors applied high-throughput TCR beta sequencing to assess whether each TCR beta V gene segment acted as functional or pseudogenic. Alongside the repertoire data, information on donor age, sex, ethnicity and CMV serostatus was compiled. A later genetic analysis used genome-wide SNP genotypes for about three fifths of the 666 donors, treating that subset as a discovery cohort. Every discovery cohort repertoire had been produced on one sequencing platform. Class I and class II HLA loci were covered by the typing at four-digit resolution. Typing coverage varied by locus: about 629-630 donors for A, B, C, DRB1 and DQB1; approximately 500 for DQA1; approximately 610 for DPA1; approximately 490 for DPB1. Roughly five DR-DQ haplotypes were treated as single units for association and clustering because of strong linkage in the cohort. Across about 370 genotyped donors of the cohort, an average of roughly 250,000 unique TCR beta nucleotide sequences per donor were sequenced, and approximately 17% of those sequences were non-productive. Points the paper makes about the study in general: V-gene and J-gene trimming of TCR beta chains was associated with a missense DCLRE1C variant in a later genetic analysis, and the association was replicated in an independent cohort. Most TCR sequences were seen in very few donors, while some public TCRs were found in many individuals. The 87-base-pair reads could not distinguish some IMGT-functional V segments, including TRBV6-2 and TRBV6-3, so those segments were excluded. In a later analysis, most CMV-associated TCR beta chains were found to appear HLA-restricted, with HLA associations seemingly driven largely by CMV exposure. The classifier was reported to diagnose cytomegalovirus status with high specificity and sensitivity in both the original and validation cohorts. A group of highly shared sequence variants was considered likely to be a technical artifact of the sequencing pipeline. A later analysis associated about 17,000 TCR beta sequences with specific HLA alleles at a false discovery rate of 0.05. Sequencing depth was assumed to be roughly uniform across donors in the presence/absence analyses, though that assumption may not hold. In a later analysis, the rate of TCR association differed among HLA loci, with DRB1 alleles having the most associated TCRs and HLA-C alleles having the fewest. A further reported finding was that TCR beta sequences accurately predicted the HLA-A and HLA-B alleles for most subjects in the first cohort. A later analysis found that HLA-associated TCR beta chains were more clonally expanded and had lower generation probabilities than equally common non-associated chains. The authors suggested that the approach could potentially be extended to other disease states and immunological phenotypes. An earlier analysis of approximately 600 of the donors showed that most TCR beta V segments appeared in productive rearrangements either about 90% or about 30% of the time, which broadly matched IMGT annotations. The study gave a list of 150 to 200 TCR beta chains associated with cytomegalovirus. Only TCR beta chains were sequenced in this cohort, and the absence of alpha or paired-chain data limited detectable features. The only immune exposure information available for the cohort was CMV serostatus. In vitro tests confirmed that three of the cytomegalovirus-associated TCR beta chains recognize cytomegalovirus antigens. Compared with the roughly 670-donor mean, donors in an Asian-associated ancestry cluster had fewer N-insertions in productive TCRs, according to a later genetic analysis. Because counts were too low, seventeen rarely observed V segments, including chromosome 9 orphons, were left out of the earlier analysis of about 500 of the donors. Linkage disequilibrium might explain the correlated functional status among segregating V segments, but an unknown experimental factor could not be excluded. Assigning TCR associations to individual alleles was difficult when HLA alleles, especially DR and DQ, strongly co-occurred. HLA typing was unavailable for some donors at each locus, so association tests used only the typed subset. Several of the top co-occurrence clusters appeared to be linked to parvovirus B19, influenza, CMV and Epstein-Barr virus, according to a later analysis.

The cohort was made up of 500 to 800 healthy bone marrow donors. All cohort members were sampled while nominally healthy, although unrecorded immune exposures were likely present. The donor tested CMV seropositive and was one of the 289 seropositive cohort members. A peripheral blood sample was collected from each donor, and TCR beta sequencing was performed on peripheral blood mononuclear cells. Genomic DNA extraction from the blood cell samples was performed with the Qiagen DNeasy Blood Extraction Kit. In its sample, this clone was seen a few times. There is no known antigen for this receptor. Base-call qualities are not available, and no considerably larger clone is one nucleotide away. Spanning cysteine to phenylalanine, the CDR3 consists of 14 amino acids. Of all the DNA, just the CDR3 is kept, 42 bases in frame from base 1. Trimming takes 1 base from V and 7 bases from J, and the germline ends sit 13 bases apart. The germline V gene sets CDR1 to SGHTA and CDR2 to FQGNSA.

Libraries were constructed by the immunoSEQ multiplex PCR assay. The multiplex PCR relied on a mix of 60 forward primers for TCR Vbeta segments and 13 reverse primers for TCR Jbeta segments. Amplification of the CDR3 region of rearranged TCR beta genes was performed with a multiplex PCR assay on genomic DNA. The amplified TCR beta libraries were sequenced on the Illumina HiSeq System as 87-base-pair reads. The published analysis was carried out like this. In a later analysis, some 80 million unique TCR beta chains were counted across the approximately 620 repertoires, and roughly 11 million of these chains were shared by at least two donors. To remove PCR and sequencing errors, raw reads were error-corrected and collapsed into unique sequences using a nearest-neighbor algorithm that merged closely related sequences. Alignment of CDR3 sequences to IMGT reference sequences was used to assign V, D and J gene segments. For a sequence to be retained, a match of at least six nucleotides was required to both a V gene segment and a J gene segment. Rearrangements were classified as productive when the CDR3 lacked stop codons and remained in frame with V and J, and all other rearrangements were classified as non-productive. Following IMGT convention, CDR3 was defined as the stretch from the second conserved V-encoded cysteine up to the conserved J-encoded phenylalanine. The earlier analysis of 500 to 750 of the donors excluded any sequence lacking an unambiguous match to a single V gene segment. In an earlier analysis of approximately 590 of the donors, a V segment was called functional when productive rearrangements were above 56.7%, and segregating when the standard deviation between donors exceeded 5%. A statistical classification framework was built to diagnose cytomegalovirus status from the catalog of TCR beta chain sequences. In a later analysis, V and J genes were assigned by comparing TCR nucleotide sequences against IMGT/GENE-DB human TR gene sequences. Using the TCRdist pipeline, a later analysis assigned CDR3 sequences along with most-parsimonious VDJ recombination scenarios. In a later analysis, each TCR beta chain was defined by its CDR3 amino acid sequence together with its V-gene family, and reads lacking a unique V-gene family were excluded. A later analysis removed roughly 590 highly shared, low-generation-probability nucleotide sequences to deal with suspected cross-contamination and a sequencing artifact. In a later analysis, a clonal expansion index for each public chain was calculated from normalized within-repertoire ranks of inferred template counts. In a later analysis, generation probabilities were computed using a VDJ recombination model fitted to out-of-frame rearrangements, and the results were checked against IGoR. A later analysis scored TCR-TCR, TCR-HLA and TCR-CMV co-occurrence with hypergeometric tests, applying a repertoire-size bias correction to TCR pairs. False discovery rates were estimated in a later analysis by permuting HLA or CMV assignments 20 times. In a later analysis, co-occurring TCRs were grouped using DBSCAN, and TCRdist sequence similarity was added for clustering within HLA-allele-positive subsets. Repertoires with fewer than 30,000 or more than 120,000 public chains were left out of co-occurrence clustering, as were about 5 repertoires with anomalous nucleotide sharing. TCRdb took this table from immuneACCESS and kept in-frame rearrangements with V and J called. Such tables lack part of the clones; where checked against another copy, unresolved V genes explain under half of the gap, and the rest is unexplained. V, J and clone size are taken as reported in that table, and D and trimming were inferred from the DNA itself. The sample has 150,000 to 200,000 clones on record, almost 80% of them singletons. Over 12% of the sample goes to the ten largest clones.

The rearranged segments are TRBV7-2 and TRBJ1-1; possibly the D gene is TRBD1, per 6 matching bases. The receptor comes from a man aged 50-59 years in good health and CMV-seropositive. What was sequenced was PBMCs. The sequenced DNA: TGTGCCAGCAGCTTAGTAGGGGGGGCTAATGAAGCTTTCTTT. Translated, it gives CASSLVGGANEAFF.